Listed below are T cell receptor beta chains from one sample, sequenced in a study of shared T cell receptors in the human thymus. Data came from immunoSEQ multiplex PCR; TCRdb stores just in-frame clones and leaves some out. Among 700,000 to 750,000 clones, approximately 83% were seen once, and the ten largest hold around 0.01%. The same sample was also studied in work on human thymus T cells.

The sample was thymocytes. These receptor sequences come from a girl under two years old with a congenital heart defect. Both conserved end residues are part of each CDR3. The D gene is left open where the match is weak. The size field is filled for only some rows; it gives once, few, many or a size class.

CDR3 protein | CDR3 DNA | clone size | J gene | V gene | D gene
CSVPGTGNGEQYF | TGCAGCGTTCCCGGGACAGGGAATGGCGAGCAGTACTTC | few | TRBJ2-7 | TRBV29-1 | TRBD1
CASSYLGTKNTEAFF | TGTGCCAGCAGTTACTTAGGGACAAAGAACACTGAAGCTTTCTTT | - | TRBJ1-1 | TRBV6-5 | -
CASSLRITGNTGPYEQYF | TGTGCCAGCAGCTTACGGATAACGGGGAACACCGGCCCCTACGAGCAGTACTTC | - | TRBJ2-7 | TRBV11-2 | -
CASSEGEETQYF | TGTGCCAGCAGTGAGGGAGAAGAGACCCAGTACTTC | - | TRBJ2-5 | TRBV9 | -
CASSDRRGRRATNEKLFF | TGTGCCAGCAGTGATCGCAGGGGAAGGCGCGCAACTAATGAAAAACTGTTTTTT | - | TRBJ1-4 | TRBV2 | -
CASSEGTGTHYGYTF | TGTGCCAGCAGTGAAGGGACAGGCACTCACTATGGCTACACCTTC | - | TRBJ1-2 | TRBV6-1 | TRBD1
CASSQLAGPTDTQYF | TGCGCCAGCAGCCAACTAGCGGGGCCCACAGATACGCAGTATTTT | once | TRBJ2-3 | TRBV4-3 | TRBD2
CASSSGTGRNYSGYTF | TGTGCCAGCAGCTCCGGGACAGGAAGAAACTATAGTGGCTACACCTTC | few | TRBJ1-2 | TRBV9 | TRBD1
CASSPKFPEAEHYGYTF | TGTGCCAGCTCACCAAAGTTTCCTGAGGCAGAGCACTATGGCTACACCTTC | - | TRBJ1-2 | TRBV18 | -
CASSKGRTGDLFNYGYTF | TGTGCCAGCAGCAAAGGAAGGACAGGGGACTTATTTAACTATGGCTACACCTTC | - | TRBJ1-2 | TRBV2 | TRBD1
CATSGTLRQEAFF | TGTGCCACCAGCGGAACACTCCGACAGGAAGCTTTCTTT | - | TRBJ1-1 | TRBV15 | -
CASSASTPGKYGYTF | TGCGCCAGCAGCGCATCGACCCCAGGCAAGTATGGCTACACCTTC | - | TRBJ1-2 | TRBV5-1 | -
CASSFLPGQGQPQHF | TGCGCCAGCAGCTTCCTTCCGGGACAGGGACAGCCCCAGCATTTT | - | TRBJ1-5 | TRBV5-1 | TRBD1
CASSLGNSYRMNTEAFF | TGTGCCAGCAGCTTAGGAAACAGCTACCGGATGAACACTGAAGCTTTCTTT | - | TRBJ1-1 | TRBV11-2 | -
CASSTRTGGCRNTIYF | TGTGCCAGCAGCACCCGGACAGGGGGTTGCCGAAACACCATATATTTT | - | TRBJ1-3 | TRBV7-9 | TRBD1
CASSSPGGTPNNEQFF | TGCGCCAGCAGCTCGCCGGGAGGGACTCCAAACAATGAGCAGTTCTTC | once | TRBJ2-1 | TRBV5-1 | TRBD2
CASSVDYGREENTEAFF | TGTGCCAGCAGTGTAGATTACGGCCGGGAAGAGAACACTGAAGCTTTCTTT | - | TRBJ1-1 | TRBV2 | -
CAAGPLSGETQYF | TGTGCCGCCGGGCCCTTGAGCGGGGAGACCCAGTACTTC | - | TRBJ2-5 | TRBV2 | -
CASSSRGVDSKGADTEAFF | TGTGCCAGCAGTTCAAGAGGAGTTGACAGTAAGGGTGCGGACACTGAAGCTTTCTTT | - | TRBJ1-1 | TRBV28 | -
CASSKGSGGEGYTF | TGTGCCAGCAGCAAAGGGTCCGGGGGTGAGGGCTACACCTTC | - | TRBJ1-2 | TRBV7-2 | -
CASRIRGRVGYTF | TGTGCCAGCAGAATAAGGGGGCGGGTTGGCTACACCTTC | - | TRBJ1-2 | TRBV6-1 | TRBD1
CASRPVHTTYGYTF | TGTGCCAGCAGACCTGTACATACCACCTATGGCTACACCTTC | - | TRBJ1-2 | TRBV6-5 | -
CASSSRGILSGYTF | TGTGCCAGCTCTTCCAGGGGAATACTCTCAGGCTACACCTTC | - | TRBJ1-2 | TRBV18 | -
CSVKKLGQGVETQYF | TGCAGCGTTAAAAAACTAGGCCAGGGGGTAGAGACCCAGTACTTC | - | TRBJ2-5 | TRBV29-1 | TRBD1
CASSSRSVGPAEAFF | TGTGCCAGCAGCTCTCGGTCAGTGGGGCCAGCCGAAGCTTTCTTT | - | TRBJ1-1 | TRBV6-6 | -
CASSPQVGGYGYTF | TGTGCCAGCTCACCACAGGTGGGAGGCTATGGCTACACCTTC | once | TRBJ1-2 | TRBV18 | -
CASSLVRGTGETTNEKLFF | TGTGCCAGCAGCTTAGTGCGTGGGACAGGAGAAACAACTAATGAAAAACTGTTTTTT | once | TRBJ1-4 | TRBV7-9 | TRBD1
CASSQGTGDYNEQFF | TGCGCCAGCAGCCAAGGGACAGGGGATTACAATGAGCAGTTCTTC | - | TRBJ2-1 | TRBV4-1 | TRBD1
CASSLLTGPRNTGELFF | TGTGCCAGCAGCCTACTGACAGGCCCACGGAACACCGGGGAGCTGTTTTTT | - | TRBJ2-2 | TRBV13 | -
CSVEQGDYGYTF | TGCAGCGTTGAGCAGGGGGACTATGGCTACACCTTC | - | TRBJ1-2 | TRBV29-1 | TRBD1
CASSQKTSPSYTFF | TGTGCCAGCAGCCAAAAGACATCCCCTTCCTATACTTTCTTT | - | TRBJ1-1 | TRBV14 | -
CATGRLLGLAISEQYF | TGTGCCACCGGAAGACTTTTGGGACTGGCAATCTCCGAGCAGTACTTC | - | TRBJ2-7 | TRBV15 | -
CASSPRDSEQETQYF | TGTGCCAGCAGCCCCCGGGACAGCGAACAAGAGACCCAGTACTTC | few | TRBJ2-5 | TRBV6-6 | TRBD1
CASSGFPGRTEAFF | TGTGCCAGCAGTGGGTTCCCAGGGCGAACTGAAGCTTTCTTT | - | TRBJ1-1 | TRBV2 | -
CASGPDPKTLGTGGGGYTF | TGTGCTAGTGGTCCGGATCCAAAAACCCTCGGGACAGGGGGCGGGGGCTACACCTTC | - | TRBJ1-2 | TRBV12-5 | TRBD1
CASSLNWQIYGYTF | TGTGCCAGCAGTTTAAATTGGCAGATCTATGGCTACACCTTC | few | TRBJ1-2 | TRBV27 | -
CASNHPRVKEQYF | TGTGCCAGCAACCACCCCCGGGTCAAAGAGCAGTACTTC | - | TRBJ2-7 | TRBV5-6 | -
CASSVGGSPYEQYF | TGTGCCAGCAGCGTAGGTGGCAGTCCCTACGAGCAGTACTTC | once | TRBJ2-7 | TRBV9 | -
CASRVGEGQGLWGYTF | TGTGCCAGCAGAGTGGGGGAAGGACAGGGCCTCTGGGGCTACACCTTC | once | TRBJ1-2 | TRBV2 | TRBD1
CASSLYRGLSYNEQFF | TGTGCCAGCAGCTTATACAGGGGACTCTCCTACAATGAGCAGTTCTTC | - | TRBJ2-1 | TRBV7-6 | -